This T cell receptor (beta chain) was retrieved from a study of T cell responses to AZD1222 COVID-19 vaccine. Study-wide results and limits: Seropositive AZD1222 recipients at baseline numbered only five or six. Spike-specific TCR breadth and depth grew following two AZD1222 doses.

To note about this clone: Its antigen is not known.

The CDR3 consists of 15 residues. With V trimmed by 0 bases and J by 6 bases, 2 bases remained unmatched. The V gene's germline CDR1 is SGHTS and CDR2 YDEGEE. The repertoire was sequenced with immunoSEQ multiplex PCR; TCRdb's copy has only in-frame clones and lacks some. The profile shows around 100,000 clones, 70% to 90% of them singletons. Sequenced here: peripheral blood, sampled on day 0 of MenACWY control vaccination. The V call is TRBV5-8, the J call TRBJ2-4; TRBD2 agrees at 11 bases. The TCR originated in an adult in good health. This CDR3 is CASSLGLAGINIQYF. CDR3 DNA: TGTGCCAGCAGCTTGGGACTAGCGGGGATAAACATTCAGTACTTC.